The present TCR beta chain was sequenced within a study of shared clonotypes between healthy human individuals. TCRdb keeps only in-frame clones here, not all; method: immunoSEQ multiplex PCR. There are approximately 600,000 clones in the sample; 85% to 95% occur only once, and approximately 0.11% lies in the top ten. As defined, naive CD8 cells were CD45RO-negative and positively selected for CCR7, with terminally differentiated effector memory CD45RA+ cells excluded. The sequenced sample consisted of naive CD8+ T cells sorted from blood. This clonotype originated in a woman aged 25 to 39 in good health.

CDR3 sequence (DNA): TGTGCCAGCAGCCCAGGTGGGGGTTTCGACACTGAAGCTTTCTTT. It translates to CASSPGGGFDTEAFF. This chain links TRBV5-6 with TRBJ1-1, with D possibly TRBD1 on 5 matching bases. Deletions cut 4 bases from V and 3 bases from J, with 16 bases between. CDR3 length: 15 residues. CDR1 and CDR2 (germline): SGHDT, YYEEEE.